The TCR beta chain described here comes from a study of T-cell memory formation after mild COVID-19. General study points: Some clones that responded were present in memory (sampled pre-infection), which suggests cross-reactive memory joined.

MiXCR, run by TCRdb on the 5' RACE reads, gives a single entry per CDR3 protein. The sample lists 300,000 to 350,000 distinct CDR3 sequences; roughly a fifth were seen once. There are 19 residues in the CDR3. The germline gives CDR1 SGHRS, CDR2 YFSETQ. The ends lost 1 base at V and 2 bases at J; junction bases unmatched: 8. Turning to this clonotype: Its antigen is undetermined.

This clonotype was obtained from a man between 18 and 35 years old who had mild COVID-19 (a few samples of this study predate the infection). Cell type and time point are not known. The sequencing input was PBMCs or a T cell subset sorted from them (not recorded which). The chain links TRBV5-1 to TRBJ2-6; TRBD1 matches at 11 bases. In DNA, the CDR3 is TGCGCCAGCAGCTTGCGGACAGGGGGCGTAAGGACTGGGGCCAACGTCCTGACTTTC. The encoded protein is CASSLRTGGVRTGANVLTF. The full variable domain, rest sourced from reference TRBV5-1 and TRBJ2-6, is KAGVTQTPRYLIKTRGQQVTLSCSPISGHRSVSWYQQTPGQGLQFLFEYFSETQRNKGNFPGRFSGRQFSNSRSEMNVSTLELGDSALYLCASSLRTGGVRTGANVLTFGAGSRLTVL.